The present TCR beta chain was sequenced within a study of T cells in Graves' hyperthyroidism and ophthalmopathy. Investigators excluded patients with uncontrolled infection, other autoimmune disease, pregnancy or lactation. This CDR3 spans 17 amino acids. The ends were cut back, 2 bases at V and 11 bases at J, with 22 bases in the middle. Germline loops: CDR1 MNHEY, CDR2 SVGEGT. TCR beta CDR3 regions were amplified from RNA transcripts. HTBI primers drove first-round RT-PCR of the TCR CDR3. In TCRdb, the multiplex PCR reads were re-called with MiXCR into one record per CDR3 protein. The sample includes about 740,000 distinct CDR3 sequences, less than 15% of them seen just once.

V and J are TRBV6-2 or TRBV6-3 and TRBJ1-6; tentative D call: TRBD1 (5 bases). Sequencing was performed on blood. This clonotype was obtained from a woman younger than 30 with Graves' hyperthyroidism. Here the CDR3 reads CASSYPRGVSPKTPLHF. DNA of the CDR3: TGTGCCAGCAGTTACCCAAGGGGCGTTTCCCCCAAGACACCCCTCCACTTT.